This T cell receptor (beta chain) was sequenced during a study of human T cells and chemical hapten exposure. Each CDR3 protein is one row after TCRdb ran MiXCR on the RACE reads. The table has over 55,000 distinct CDR3 sequences, approximately 12% seen once. Indicated time point: patch test 3, about 24 weeks after DPC sensitization. Treatment noted: therapeutic diphenylcyclopropenone sensitization with weekly scalp DPC. Suited to DPC and affected by alopecia, the donors ranged from 18 to 70 years old. It was unfractionated whole blood from which total RNA was extracted. Losses at the gene ends were 3 bases for V and 5 bases for J; bases not matched to a gene: 14. This CDR3 contains 17 residues. Germline V CDR1 and CDR2: LGHDT, YNNKEL (reference sequence).

The V gene is TRBV3-1, the J gene TRBJ2-5; 8 bases are a match to TRBD2. The specimen was whole blood, collected in connection with sensitization to the hapten diphenylcyclopropenone (DPC). The TCR comes from a woman aged 50 to 65 with alopecia areata. Some clones in this sample may be carry-over from other donors' samples. The CDR3 DNA follows: TGTGCCAGCAGCCACCCGACAGCGGGGGCGTATCGGGAGACCCAGTACTTC. Protein sequence: CASSHPTAGAYRETQYF.